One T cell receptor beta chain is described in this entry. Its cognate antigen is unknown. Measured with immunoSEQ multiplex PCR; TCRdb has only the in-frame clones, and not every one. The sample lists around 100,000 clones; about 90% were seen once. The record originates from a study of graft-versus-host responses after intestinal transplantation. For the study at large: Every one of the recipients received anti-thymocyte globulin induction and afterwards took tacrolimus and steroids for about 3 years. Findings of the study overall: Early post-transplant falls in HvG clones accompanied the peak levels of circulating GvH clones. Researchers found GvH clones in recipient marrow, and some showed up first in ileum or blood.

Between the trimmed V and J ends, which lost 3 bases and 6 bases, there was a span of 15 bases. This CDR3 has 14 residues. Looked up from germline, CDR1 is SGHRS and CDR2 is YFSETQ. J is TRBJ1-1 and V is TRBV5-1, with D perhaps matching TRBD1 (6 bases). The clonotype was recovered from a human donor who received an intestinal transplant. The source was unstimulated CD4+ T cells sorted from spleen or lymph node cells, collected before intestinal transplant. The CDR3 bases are TGCGCCAGCAGCTCTGGACACCCAGGGGCTGAAGCTTTCTTT. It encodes CASSSGHPGAEAFF.